These T cell receptor beta chains were read from a single sample in a study of molecular identifiers for immune sequencing clone quantification. TCRdb fed the PCR reads into MiXCR, producing one record per CDR3 protein. The sample has more than 450,000 distinct CDR3 sequences, roughly a fifth seen once. Input material: naive CD8+ T cells from blood, with Jurkat cell RNA spiked in. These receptors came from a human donor in good health. Some libraries in this study had Jurkat cell RNA spiked in. Each CDR3 is given with its conserved first and last residue. The D gene is left open where the match is weak. Clone size, where shown, is once, few, many, or a class for clones that have expanded.

CDR3 protein: CASSTLDSLDTGELFF
CDR3 DNA: TGTGCCAGCAGCACCTTGGACAGCCTCGACACCGGGGAGCTGTTTTTT
D gene: -
clone size: -
V gene: TRBV5-4
J gene: TRBJ2-2

CDR3 protein: CASSQAWGSYEQYF
CDR3 DNA: TGCGCCAGCAGCCAAGCCTGGGGGAGCTACGAGCAGTACTTC
D gene: -
clone size: many
V gene: TRBV4-3
J gene: TRBJ2-7

CDR3 protein: CASSAGTSDADTQYF
CDR3 DNA: TGTGCCAGCAGCGCCGGGACTAGCGACGCAGATACGCAGTATTTT
D gene: TRBD2
clone size: once
V gene: TRBV9
J gene: TRBJ2-3

CDR3 protein: CASTSAGGPGANVLTF
CDR3 DNA: TGTGCCAGCACTTCGGCAGGGGGCCCTGGGGCCAACGTCCTGACTTTC
D gene: TRBD1
clone size: many
V gene: TRBV6-4
J gene: TRBJ2-6

CDR3 protein: CASSAGTGYGYTF
CDR3 DNA: TGTGCCAGCAGTGCTGGGACAGGCTATGGCTACACCTTC
D gene: TRBD1
clone size: many
V gene: TRBV6-4
J gene: TRBJ1-2

CDR3 protein: CASSPTLAGLDTQYF
CDR3 DNA: TGTGCCAGCAGCCCAACACTAGCGGGGCTGGATACGCAGTATTTT
D gene: TRBD2
clone size: many
V gene: TRBV7-7
J gene: TRBJ2-3

CDR3 protein: CASSLVVRGLAGGRAAGELFF
CDR3 DNA: TGTGCCAGCAGCTTAGTGGTACGAGGACTAGCGGGAGGCCGGGCGGCCGGGGAGCTGTTTTTT
D gene: TRBD2
clone size: -
V gene: TRBV7-6
J gene: TRBJ2-2

CDR3 protein: CASSPGLANEQFF
CDR3 DNA: TGTGCCAGCAGTCCGGGACTAGCAAATGAGCAGTTCTTC
D gene: TRBD2
clone size: few
V gene: TRBV6-2/TRBV6-3
J gene: TRBJ2-1

CDR3 protein: CASSPSQGPHEQYF
CDR3 DNA: TGTGCCAGTAGTCCCTCCCAGGGTCCCCACGAGCAGTACTTC
D gene: -
clone size: -
V gene: TRBV19
J gene: TRBJ2-7

CDR3 protein: CASSTLKTAARQPQHF
CDR3 DNA: TGTGCCAGCAGCACACTTAAGACAGCCGCCAGACAGCCCCAGCATTTT
D gene: -
clone size: many
V gene: TRBV21-1
J gene: TRBJ1-5

CDR3 protein: CASSPRATTGFSYEQYF
CDR3 DNA: TGTGCCAGCAGCCCGAGGGCCACAACAGGGTTTTCCTACGAGCAGTACTTC
D gene: -
clone size: -
V gene: TRBV21-1
J gene: TRBJ2-7

CDR3 protein: CASSPDRNAEAFF
CDR3 DNA: TGTGCCAGCAGCCCCGACAGGAACGCTGAAGCTTTCTTT
D gene: -
clone size: -
V gene: TRBV3-1
J gene: TRBJ1-1

CDR3 protein: CASSSIYTEAFF
CDR3 DNA: TGTGCCAGCAGCAGCATTTACACTGAAGCTTTCTTT
D gene: -
clone size: few
V gene: TRBV7-9
J gene: TRBJ1-1

CDR3 protein: CASSPGRGPIYEQYF
CDR3 DNA: TGTGCCAGCAGTCCCGGACGGGGGCCAATCTACGAGCAGTACTTC
D gene: -
clone size: few
V gene: TRBV28
J gene: TRBJ2-7

CDR3 protein: CASSHPQLGYEQYF
CDR3 DNA: TGCGCCAGCAGCCATCCGCAGTTGGGTTACGAGCAGTACTTC
D gene: -
clone size: many
V gene: TRBV4-1
J gene: TRBJ2-7

CDR3 protein: CASSQTNEKLFF
CDR3 DNA: TGTGCCAGCAGCCAAACTAATGAAAAACTGTTTTTT
D gene: -
clone size: -
V gene: TRBV3-1
J gene: TRBJ1-4

CDR3 protein: CASHTVHVRKGYTF
CDR3 DNA: TGTGCCAGTCATACCGTCCACGTGCGGAAGGGGTACACCTTC
D gene: -
clone size: many
V gene: TRBV19
J gene: TRBJ1-2

CDR3 protein: CASHRQGAFNEQFF
CDR3 DNA: TGTGCCAGTCATAGACAGGGGGCGTTCAATGAGCAGTTCTTC
D gene: TRBD1
clone size: few
V gene: TRBV27
J gene: TRBJ2-1

CDR3 protein: CASSQDKFGEDEAFF
CDR3 DNA: TGTGCCAGCAGCCAAGATAAATTTGGGGAGGATGAAGCTTTCTTT
D gene: -
clone size: many
V gene: TRBV14
J gene: TRBJ1-1

CDR3 protein: CASSLPPPYSSQPQHF
CDR3 DNA: TGTGCCAGCAGCCTTCCCCCCCCATATAGCAGTCAGCCCCAGCATTTT
D gene: -
clone size: -
V gene: TRBV5-3
J gene: TRBJ1-5

CDR3 protein: CASSHQDSSYEQYF
CDR3 DNA: TGTGCCAGCTCACACCAGGACAGTTCCTACGAGCAGTACTTC
D gene: -
clone size: few
V gene: TRBV18
J gene: TRBJ2-7